This T cell receptor (beta chain) was retrieved from a study of OX40 agonist ivuxolimab in advanced cancers. At the level of the study: Patients with hepatocellular carcinoma, melanoma, renal cell or head and neck cancer made up the dose-escalation patients. Study results and limitations: Circulating CD4+ and CD8+ T cells showed clonal expansion by week 6 at 0.1 to 3.0 mg/kg.

Note on this clone: Its cognate antigen is unknown.

Autoimmune disease history or systemic immunosuppression led to patient exclusion. Sampled blood was obtained at baseline, cycle 4 day 1, and cycle 7 day 1. Sequencing was performed with immunoSEQ multiplex PCR; in TCRdb, only in-frame clones are kept and a portion is missing. The table shows around 140,000 clones, with 75% to 95% occurring only once. V lost 0 bases, J lost 7 bases, and 9 bases lay in between. Looked up from germline, CDR1 is GTSNPN and CDR2 is SVGIG (reference sequence). The CDR3 is made up of 13 amino acids. The specimen comprised CD4+ or CD8+ T cells sorted from blood, sampled in a trial of the OX40 agonist ivuxolimab. This rearrangement joins TRBV30 to TRBJ1-4; no definite D call. The source is an adult with an advanced solid tumor such as melanoma, head and neck, liver or kidney cancer. As DNA, the CDR3 is TGTGCCTGGAGTGTCGGCGGGGTTGAAAAACTGTTTTTT. As protein: CAWSVGGVEKLFF.